In its sample, the clone carrying this TCR beta chain was seen many times. This sample is part of a study of breast tumors, draining lymph nodes, adjacent tissues. The lymph nodes were axillary draining lymph nodes from breast cancer patients. V was clipped by 0 bases and J by 7 bases; unmatched bases: 6. This CDR3 region has 15 residues. Germline-derived CDR1 and CDR2 are SGDLS and YYNGEE. TCRdb re-analysed the multiplex PCR reads in MiXCR, keeping a single row per CDR3 protein. The sample consists of 150,000 to 200,000 distinct CDR3 sequences, approximately 30% of them appearing once. This TCR came from a female donor with breast cancer. Some clones in this sample may be carry-over from other donors' samples. Sequences were obtained from axillary lymph node tissue. The V and J genes are TRBV9 and TRBJ2-1, with TRBD2 matching over 8 bases. The CDR3, as DNA: TGTGCCAGCAGCGTAGACGGGGGGGTGTGGAATGAGCAGTTCTTC. Amino acids: CASSVDGGVWNEQFF.